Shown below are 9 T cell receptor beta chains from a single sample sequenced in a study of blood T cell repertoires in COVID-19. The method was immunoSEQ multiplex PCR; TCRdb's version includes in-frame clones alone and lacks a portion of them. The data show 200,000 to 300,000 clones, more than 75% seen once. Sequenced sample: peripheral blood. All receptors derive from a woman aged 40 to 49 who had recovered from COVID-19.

CDR3 loop: CASSAVTGGYNEQFF. The CDR3 nucleotides read TGTGCCAGCAGCGCAGTAACCGGGGGCTACAATGAGCAGTTCTTC. The genes are TRBV9 and TRBJ2-1; TRBD2 might be the D (6 bases). This CDR3 is built from 15 residues. Germline CDR1 is SGDLS and CDR2 is YYNGEE. V was cut by 3 bases and J by 3 bases, with 13 bases left in between. The full variable domain, with the rest looked up from reference TRBV9 and TRBJ2-1, is DSGVTQTPKHLITATGQRVTLRCSPRSGDLSVYWYQQSLDQGLQFLIQYYNGEERAKGNILERFSAQQFPDLHSELNLSSLELGDSALYFCASSAVTGGYNEQFFGPGTRLTVL.

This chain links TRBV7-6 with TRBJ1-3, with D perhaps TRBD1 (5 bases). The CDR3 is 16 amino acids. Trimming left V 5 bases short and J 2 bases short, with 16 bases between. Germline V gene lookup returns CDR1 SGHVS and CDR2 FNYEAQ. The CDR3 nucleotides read TGTGCCAGCAGCGTATACGTAGGGGATCCTGGAAACACCATATATTTT. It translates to CASSVYVGDPGNTIYF.

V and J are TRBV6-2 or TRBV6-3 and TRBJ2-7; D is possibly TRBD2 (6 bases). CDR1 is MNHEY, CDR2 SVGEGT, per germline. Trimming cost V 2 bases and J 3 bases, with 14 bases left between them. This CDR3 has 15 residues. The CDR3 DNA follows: TGTGCCAGCAGTTACGGGGGGACCGAGGGCTACGAGCAGTACTTC. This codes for CASSYGGTEGYEQYF.

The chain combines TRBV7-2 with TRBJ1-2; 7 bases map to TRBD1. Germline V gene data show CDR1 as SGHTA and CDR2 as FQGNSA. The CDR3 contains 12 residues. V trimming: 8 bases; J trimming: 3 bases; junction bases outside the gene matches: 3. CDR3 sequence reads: CASGTEHYGYTF. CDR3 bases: TGTGCCAGCGGGACAGAGCACTATGGCTACACCTTC.

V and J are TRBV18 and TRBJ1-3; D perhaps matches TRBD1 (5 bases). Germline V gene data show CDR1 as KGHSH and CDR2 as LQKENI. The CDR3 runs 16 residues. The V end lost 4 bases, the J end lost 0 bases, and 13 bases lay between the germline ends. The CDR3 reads CASSRATGDSGNTIYF. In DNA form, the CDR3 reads TGTGCCAGCTCACGGGCCACAGGTGACTCTGGAAACACCATATATTTT.

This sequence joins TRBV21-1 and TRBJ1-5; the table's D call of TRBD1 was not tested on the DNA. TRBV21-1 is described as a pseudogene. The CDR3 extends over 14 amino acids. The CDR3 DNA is TGTGCCAGCAGCAAAGCCAGGGGTTATCAGCCCCAGCATTTT. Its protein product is CASSKARGYQPQHF.

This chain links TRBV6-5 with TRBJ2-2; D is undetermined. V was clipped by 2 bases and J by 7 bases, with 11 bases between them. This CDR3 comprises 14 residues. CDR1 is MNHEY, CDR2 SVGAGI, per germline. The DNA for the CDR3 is TGTGCCAGCAGTTACCAAGCCGCGTTCGGGGAGCTGTTTTTT. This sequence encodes CASSYQAAFGELFF.

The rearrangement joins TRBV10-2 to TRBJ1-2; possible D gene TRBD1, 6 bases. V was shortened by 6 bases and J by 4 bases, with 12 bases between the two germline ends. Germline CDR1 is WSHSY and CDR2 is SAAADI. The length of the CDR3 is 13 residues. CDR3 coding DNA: TGCGCCAGCAGCGGTGGACAGCTCTATGGCTACACCTTC. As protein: CASSGGQLYGYTF.

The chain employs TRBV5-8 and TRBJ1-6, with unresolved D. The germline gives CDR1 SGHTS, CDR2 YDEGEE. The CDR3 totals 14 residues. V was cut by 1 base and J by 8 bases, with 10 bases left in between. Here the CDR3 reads CASSLPLFYSPLHF. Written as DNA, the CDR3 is TGTGCCAGCAGCTTGCCCCTCTTTTATTCACCCCTCCACTTT.